These 10 T cell receptor beta chains came from one sample sequenced in a study of T cells after posttransplantation cyclophosphamide. Libraries were prepared by immunoSEQ multiplex PCR; TCRdb keeps only in-frame clonotypes and omits some of them. The profile shows around 3,300 clones, about four fifths of them singletons. Specimen: CD8+ T cells sorted from bone marrow. The receptors were sampled from a woman aged 55-69 years in good health, CMV-negative, and a related stem cell transplant donor.

This chain connects TRBV4-1 to TRBJ2-7; D gene ambiguous. The germline V gene has CDR1 MGHRA and CDR2 YSYEKL. This CDR3 has 15 residues. Trimming left V 0 bases short and J 3 bases short, with 12 bases between. The CDR3 is CASSQDPTGYYEQYV. CDR3 nucleotides: TGCGCCAGCAGCCAAGATCCGACGGGTTACTACGAGCAGTACGTC.

CDR3 loop: CASSFLAGVHEQYF. The CDR3 DNA sequence: TGTGCCAGCAGTTTCCTAGCGGGAGTCCACGAGCAGTACTTC. This chain connects TRBV27 to TRBJ2-7; 10 bases align to TRBD2. This CDR3 region has 14 residues. V lost 3 bases to trimming and J lost 5 bases; unmatched junction nucleotides: 4. In germline, CDR1 is MNHEY, CDR2 SMNVEV (reference sequence).

The CDR3 reads CASSQESGEGTDTQYF. The DNA for the CDR3 is TGCGCCAGCAGCCAAGAATCAGGGGAGGGGACAGATACGCAGTATTTT. The chain combines TRBV4-1 with TRBJ2-3; D possibly corresponds to TRBD2 (7 bases). The CDR3 loop spans 16 amino acids. V gave up 0 bases and J gave up 3 bases, with 13 bases separating them. The germline gives CDR1 MGHRA, CDR2 YSYEKL.

The chain links TRBV28 to TRBJ1-6, with D tentatively TRBD1 (6 bases). The CDR3 is 16 amino acids. In germline, CDR1 is MDHEN, CDR2 SYDVKM. V shed 6 bases and J shed 6 bases, with 18 bases lying between them. The CDR3 DNA reads TGTGCCAGCAGCAGTGAGACAGGCAGGCCTAATTCACCCCTCCACTTT. Protein: CASSSETGRPNSPLHF.

The rearrangement uses TRBV7-9 and TRBJ2-5; 9 nucleotides align to TRBD1. CDR1 is SEHNR, CDR2 FQNEAQ, per germline (reference sequence). This CDR3 is built from 14 residues. The ends lost 4 bases at V and 5 bases at J; junction bases unmatched: 5. DNA for the CDR3: TGTGCCAGCAGCTCGACAGGGGGAGAGGAGACCCAGTACTTC. This codes for CASSSTGGEETQYF. The variable domain in full, completed from reference TRBV7-9 and TRBJ2-5, reads DTGVSQNPRHKITKRGQNVTFRCDPISEHNRLYWYRQTLGQGPEFLTYFQNEAQLEKSRLLSDRFSAERPKGSFSTLEIQRTEQGDSAMYLCASSSTGGEETQYFGPGTRLLVL.

This chain links TRBV6-1 with TRBJ1-2; TRBD1 matches at 10 bases. V lost 1 base to trimming and J lost 4 bases; unmatched junction nucleotides: 3. This CDR3 has 15 amino acids. CDR1 and CDR2 (germline): MNHNS, SASEGT. The chain's CDR3 is CASSEGTGGSYGYTF. The CDR3 region has the DNA TGTGCCAGCAGTGAAGGGACAGGGGGGTCCTATGGCTACACCTTC.

This rearrangement joins TRBV19 to TRBJ2-1, with 7 positions matching TRBD2. CDR3 length: 14 amino acids. Per germline, CDR1 LNHDA and CDR2 SQIVND (reference sequence). V was clipped by 6 bases and J by 4 bases; unmatched bases: 6. This CDR3 is CASRRQGLYNEQFF. As DNA, the CDR3 is TGTGCCAGTAGGCGGCAGGGACTATACAATGAGCAGTTCTTC.

The chain joins TRBV2 to TRBJ1-2, with a tentative D call TRBD1 (5 bases). The germline V gene has CDR1 SNHLY and CDR2 FYNNEI. The V end was cut by 2 bases, the J end by 3 bases, with 7 bases between. The CDR3 sequence is 13 residues long. This CDR3 is CASSEQGYYGYTF. The CDR3 DNA follows: TGTGCCAGCAGTGAACAGGGTTACTATGGCTACACCTTC.

The J gene is TRBJ1-6, the V gene TRBV18, with D possibly TRBD1 on 5 matching bases. CDR3 length: 15 amino acids. The germline V gene encodes CDR1 KGHSH and CDR2 LQKENI. Trimming cost V 6 bases and J 8 bases, with 17 bases left between them. The DNA for the CDR3 is TGTGCCAGCTCCGACCGGGGGGGTTTGGATTCACCCCTCCACTTT. It codes for CASSDRGGLDSPLHF.

The V call is TRBV4-1, the J call TRBJ2-3, with D possibly being TRBD2 (5 bases). V was cut by 0 bases and J by 3 bases, with 16 bases left in between. The CDR3 totals 17 residues. The germline CDR1 and CDR2 sequences are MGHRA and YSYEKL. In DNA form, the CDR3 reads TGCGCCAGCAGCCAAGATAGTCCGGGGAGTGAAACAGATACGCAGTATTTT. Translation gives CASSQDSPGSETDTQYF.